This TCR beta chain was sequenced in a study of T cell responses to AZD1222 COVID-19 vaccine. Findings and caveats of the study: None of the repertoires were sampled until the peak T cell response had passed. Females outnumbered males among donors, who were mostly white British; clonal diversity was possibly underestimated. Seropositivity was recorded at baseline in only 6 or 7 AZD1222 recipients.

Remarks on this clone: The antigen remains unidentified.

CDR3 length equals 15 residues. V dropped 6 bases and J dropped 4 bases, with 19 bases sitting between them. CDR1 KGHSH and CDR2 LQKENI come from the germline V gene. The data were produced by immunoSEQ multiplex PCR, yet TCRdb's version contains in-frame clones alone and is incomplete. The sample carries about 94,000 clones, 75% to 90% recorded once. The chain has TRBV18 and TRBJ2-7, with D possibly TRBD2 on 6 matching bases. The source material was peripheral blood, sampled 28 days after the second AZD1222 dose. The TCR comes from an adult who received the AZD1222 COVID-19 vaccine. CDR3 nucleotides: TGTGCCAGCTCCCAAGGGACTCCAGCTACTTACGAGCAGTACTTC. Its translation is CASSQGTPATYEQYF.